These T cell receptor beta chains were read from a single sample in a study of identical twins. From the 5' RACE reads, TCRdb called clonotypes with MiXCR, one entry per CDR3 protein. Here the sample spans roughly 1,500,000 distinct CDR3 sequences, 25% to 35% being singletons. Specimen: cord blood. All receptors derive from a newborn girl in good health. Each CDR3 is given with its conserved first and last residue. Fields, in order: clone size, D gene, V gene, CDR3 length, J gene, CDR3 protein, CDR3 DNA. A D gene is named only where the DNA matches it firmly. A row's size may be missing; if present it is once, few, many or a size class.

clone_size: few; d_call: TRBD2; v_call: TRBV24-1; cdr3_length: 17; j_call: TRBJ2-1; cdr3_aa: CATSDHRTSGGNNEQFF; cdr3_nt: TGTGCCACCAGTGATCATCGGACTAGCGGGGGGAACAATGAGCAGTTCTTC
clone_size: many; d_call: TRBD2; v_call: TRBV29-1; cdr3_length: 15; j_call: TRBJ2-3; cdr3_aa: CSANSGLLPTDTQYF; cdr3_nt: TGCAGCGCCAACTCGGGACTATTGCCCACAGATACGCAGTATTTT
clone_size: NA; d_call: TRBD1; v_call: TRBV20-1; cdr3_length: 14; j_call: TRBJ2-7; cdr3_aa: CSAEKGTVKYEQYF; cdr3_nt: TGCAGTGCTGAAAAAGGGACAGTGAAGTACGAGCAGTACTTC
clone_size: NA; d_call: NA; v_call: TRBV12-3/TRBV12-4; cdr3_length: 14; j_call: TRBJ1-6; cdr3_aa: CASTFELGGSPLHF; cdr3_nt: TGTGCCAGCACGTTCGAGTTGGGGGGTTCACCCCTCCACTTT
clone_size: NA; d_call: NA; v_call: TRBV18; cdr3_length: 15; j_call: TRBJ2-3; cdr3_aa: CACSTGGGAADTQYF; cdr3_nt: TGTGCCTGCTCAACTGGGGGGGGCGCCGCAGATACGCAGTATTTT
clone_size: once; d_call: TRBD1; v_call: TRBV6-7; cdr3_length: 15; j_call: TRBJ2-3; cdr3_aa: CASSYPDRGTDTQYF; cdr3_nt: TGTGCCAGCAGTTATCCGGACAGGGGCACAGATACGCAGTATTTT
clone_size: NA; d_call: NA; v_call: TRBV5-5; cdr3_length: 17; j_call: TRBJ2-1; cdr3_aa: CASSLARGSSSYNEQFF; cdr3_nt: TGTGCCAGCAGCTTGGCACGGGGGTCGAGCTCCTACAATGAGCAGTTCTTC
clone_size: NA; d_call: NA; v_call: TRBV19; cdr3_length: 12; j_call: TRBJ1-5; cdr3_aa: CASSFLKGDWHF; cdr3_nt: TGTGCCAGTAGCTTCCTTAAAGGCGATTGGCATTTT
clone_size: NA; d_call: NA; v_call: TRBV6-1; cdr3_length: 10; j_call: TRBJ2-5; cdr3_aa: CASKRETQYF; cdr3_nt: TGTGCCAGCAAGCGGGAGACCCAGTACTTC
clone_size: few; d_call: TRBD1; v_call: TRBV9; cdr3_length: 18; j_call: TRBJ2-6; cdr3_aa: CASSGDRFHRSGANVLTF; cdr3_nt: TGTGCCAGCAGCGGGGACAGGTTTCACCGCTCTGGGGCCAACGTCCTGACTTTC
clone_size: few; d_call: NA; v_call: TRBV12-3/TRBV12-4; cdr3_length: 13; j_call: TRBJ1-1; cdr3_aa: CASSFGTNTEAFF; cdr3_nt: TGTGCCAGCAGTTTCGGGACAAACACTGAAGCTTTCTTT
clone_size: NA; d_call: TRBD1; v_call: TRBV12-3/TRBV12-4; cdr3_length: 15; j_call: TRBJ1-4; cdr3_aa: CASSPGQGGFEKLFF; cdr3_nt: TGTGCCAGCAGCCCCGGACAGGGCGGATTCGAAAAACTGTTTTTT
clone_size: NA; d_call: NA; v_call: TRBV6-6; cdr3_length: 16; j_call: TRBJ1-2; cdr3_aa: CASNHPGRGARYGYTF; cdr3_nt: TGTGCCAGCAACCATCCGGGACGGGGGGCGAGATATGGCTACACCTTC
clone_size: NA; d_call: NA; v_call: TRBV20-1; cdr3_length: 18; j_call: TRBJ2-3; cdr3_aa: CSARDKKNSGPSTDTQYF; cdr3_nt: TGCAGTGCTAGAGATAAAAAAAATAGCGGCCCTAGCACAGATACGCAGTATTTT
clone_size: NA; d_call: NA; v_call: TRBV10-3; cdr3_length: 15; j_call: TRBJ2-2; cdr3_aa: CAISPGTPNTGELFF; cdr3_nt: TGTGCCATCAGCCCTGGGACTCCCAACACCGGGGAGCTGTTTTTT
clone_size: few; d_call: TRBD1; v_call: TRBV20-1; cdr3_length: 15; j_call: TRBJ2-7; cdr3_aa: CSAKPLDRAHYEQYF; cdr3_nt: TGCAGTGCTAAACCCTTAGACAGGGCTCACTACGAGCAGTACTTC
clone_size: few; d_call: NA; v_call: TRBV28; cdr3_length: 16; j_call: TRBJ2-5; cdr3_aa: CASSFGASVVPETQYF; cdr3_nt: TGTGCCAGCAGTTTCGGGGCTAGCGTCGTCCCAGAGACCCAGTACTTC
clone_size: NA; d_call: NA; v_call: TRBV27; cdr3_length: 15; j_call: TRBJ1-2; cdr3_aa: CASSLSDRGPYGYTF; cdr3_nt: TGTGCCAGCAGTTTATCGGACCGAGGGCCCTATGGCTACACCTTC
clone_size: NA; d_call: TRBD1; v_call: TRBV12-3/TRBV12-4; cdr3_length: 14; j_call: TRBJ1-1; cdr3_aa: CASRTGGRGPQAFF; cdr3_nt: TGTGCCAGCAGAACAGGGGGGCGCGGGCCCCAAGCTTTCTTT
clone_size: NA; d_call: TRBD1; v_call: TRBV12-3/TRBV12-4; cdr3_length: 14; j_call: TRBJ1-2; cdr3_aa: CASSLEGAWYGYTF; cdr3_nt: TGTGCCAGCAGTTTGGAGGGGGCATGGTATGGCTACACCTTC
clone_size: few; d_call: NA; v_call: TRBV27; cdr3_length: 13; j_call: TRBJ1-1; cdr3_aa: CASRTLKNTEAFF; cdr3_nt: TGTGCCAGCAGGACATTGAAGAACACTGAAGCTTTCTTT
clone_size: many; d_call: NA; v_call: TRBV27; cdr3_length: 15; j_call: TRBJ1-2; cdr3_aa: CASSPGGRPNYGYTF; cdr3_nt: TGTGCCAGCAGCCCTGGGGGCAGGCCTAACTATGGCTACACCTTC
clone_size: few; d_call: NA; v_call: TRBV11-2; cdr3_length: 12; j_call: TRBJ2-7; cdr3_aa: CASSTGFTEQYF; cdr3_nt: TGTGCCAGCAGCACAGGGTTTACCGAGCAGTACTTC
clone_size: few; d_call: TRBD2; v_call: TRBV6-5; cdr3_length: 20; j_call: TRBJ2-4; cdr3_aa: CASSYRIGTSGQKAKNIQYF; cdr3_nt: TGTGCCAGCAGTTACCGAATAGGGACTAGCGGACAAAAAGCCAAAAACATTCAGTACTTC
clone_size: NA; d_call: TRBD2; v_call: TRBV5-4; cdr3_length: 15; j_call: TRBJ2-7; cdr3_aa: CASSFPQREGYEQYF; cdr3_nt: TGTGCCAGCAGCTTCCCCCAGCGGGAGGGATATGAGCAGTACTTC
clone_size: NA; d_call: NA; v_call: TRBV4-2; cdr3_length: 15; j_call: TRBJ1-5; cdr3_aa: CASSQGLQGYHPQHF; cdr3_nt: TGTGCCAGCAGCCAAGGCCTCCAGGGCTATCACCCCCAGCATTTT
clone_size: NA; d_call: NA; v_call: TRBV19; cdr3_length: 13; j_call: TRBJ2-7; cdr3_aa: CASSISHPYEQYF; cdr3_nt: TGTGCCAGTAGTATATCACATCCCTACGAGCAGTACTTC
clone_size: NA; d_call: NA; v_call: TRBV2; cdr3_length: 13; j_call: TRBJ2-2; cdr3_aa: CASKEPYTGELFF; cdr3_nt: TGTGCCAGCAAGGAGCCGTACACCGGGGAGCTGTTTTTT
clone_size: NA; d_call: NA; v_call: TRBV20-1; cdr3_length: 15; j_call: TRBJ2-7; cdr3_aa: CSTRDGSEQGYEQYF; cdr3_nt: TGCAGTACTAGAGACGGCTCGGAGCAGGGCTACGAGCAGTACTTC
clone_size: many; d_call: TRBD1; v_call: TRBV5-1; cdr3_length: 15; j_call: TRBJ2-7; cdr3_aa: CASSLVVGTAYEQYF; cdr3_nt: TGCGCCAGCAGCTTGGTAGTCGGGACAGCGTACGAGCAGTACTTC
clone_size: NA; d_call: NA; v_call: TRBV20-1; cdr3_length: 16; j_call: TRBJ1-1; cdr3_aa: CSASEEGRIIDTEAFF; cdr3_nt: TGCAGTGCTTCCGAGGAGGGTCGCATCATTGACACTGAAGCTTTCTTT
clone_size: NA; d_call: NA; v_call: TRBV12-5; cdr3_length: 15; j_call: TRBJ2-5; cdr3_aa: CASGLVVRGQETQYF; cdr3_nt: TGTGCTAGTGGTTTGGTCGTCAGGGGTCAAGAGACCCAGTACTTC
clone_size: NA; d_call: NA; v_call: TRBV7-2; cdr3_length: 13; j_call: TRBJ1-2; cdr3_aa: CAGSLSQGRGYTF; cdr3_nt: TGTGCCGGCAGCTTATCACAGGGAAGAGGCTACACCTTC
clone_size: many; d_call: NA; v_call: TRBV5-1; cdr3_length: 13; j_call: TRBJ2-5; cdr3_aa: CASSFGGVETQYF; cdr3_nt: TGTGCCAGCAGTTTCGGGGGAGTGGAGACCCAGTACTTC
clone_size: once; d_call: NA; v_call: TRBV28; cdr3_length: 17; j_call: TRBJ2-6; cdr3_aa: CASNGRSFTSGANVLTF; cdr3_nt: TGTGCCAGCAATGGCAGGAGTTTCACCTCTGGGGCCAACGTCCTGACTTTC
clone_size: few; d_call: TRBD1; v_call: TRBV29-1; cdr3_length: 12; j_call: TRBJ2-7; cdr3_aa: CSAGQGRYEQYF; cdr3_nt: TGCAGCGCCGGACAGGGACGGTACGAGCAGTACTTC
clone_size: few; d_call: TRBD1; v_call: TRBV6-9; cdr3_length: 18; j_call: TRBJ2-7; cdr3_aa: CASSYGSGQGTKRYEQYF; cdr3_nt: TGTGCCAGCAGTTATGGATCAGGACAGGGTACGAAGAGGTACGAGCAGTACTTC
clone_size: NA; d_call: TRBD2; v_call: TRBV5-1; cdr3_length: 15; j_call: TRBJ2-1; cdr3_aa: CASSASGNPYNEQFF; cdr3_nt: TGCGCCAGCAGCGCTAGCGGAAATCCCTACAATGAGCAGTTCTTC
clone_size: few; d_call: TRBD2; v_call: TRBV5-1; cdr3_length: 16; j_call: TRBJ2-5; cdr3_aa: CASSLPSGGVQETQYF; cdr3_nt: TGCGCCAGCAGCTTGCCTAGCGGGGGAGTCCAAGAGACCCAGTACTTC
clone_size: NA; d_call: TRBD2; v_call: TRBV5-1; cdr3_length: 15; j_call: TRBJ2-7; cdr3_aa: CASSLIGGRVYEQYF; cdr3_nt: TGCGCCAGCAGCTTGATTGGCGGGAGGGTCTACGAGCAGTACTTC
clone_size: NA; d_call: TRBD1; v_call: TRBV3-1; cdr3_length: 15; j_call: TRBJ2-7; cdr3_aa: CASSLGQVDGYEQYF; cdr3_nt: TGTGCCAGCAGCCTAGGACAGGTGGACGGCTACGAGCAGTACTTC
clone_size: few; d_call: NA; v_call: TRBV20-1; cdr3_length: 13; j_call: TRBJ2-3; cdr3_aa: CSSRGAPGDTQYF; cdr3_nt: TGCAGTTCCCGTGGGGCCCCCGGAGATACGCAGTATTTT
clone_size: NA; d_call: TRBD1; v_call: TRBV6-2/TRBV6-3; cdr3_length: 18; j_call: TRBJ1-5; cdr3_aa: CASSLALQGSRSNQPQHF; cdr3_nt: TGTGCCAGCAGCCTAGCCTTACAGGGGTCGAGGAGCAATCAGCCCCAGCATTTT
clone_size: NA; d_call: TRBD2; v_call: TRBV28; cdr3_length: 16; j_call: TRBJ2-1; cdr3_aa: CASSLPGLGTAYEQFF; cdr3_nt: TGTGCCAGCAGTTTACCGGGACTAGGGACCGCCTACGAGCAGTTCTTC
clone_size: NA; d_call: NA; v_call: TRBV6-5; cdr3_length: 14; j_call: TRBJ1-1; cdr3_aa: CASSYGHSNTEAFF; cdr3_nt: TGTGCCAGCAGTTATGGACATTCGAACACTGAAGCTTTCTTT
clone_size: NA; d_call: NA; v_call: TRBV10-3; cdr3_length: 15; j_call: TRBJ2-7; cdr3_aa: CAISLDAKRAYEQYF; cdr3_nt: TGTGCCATCAGCCTCGATGCCAAGAGGGCTTACGAGCAGTACTTC
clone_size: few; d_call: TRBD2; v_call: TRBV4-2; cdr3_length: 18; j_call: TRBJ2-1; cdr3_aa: CASSQDPGRLAGYNEQFF; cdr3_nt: TGTGCCAGCAGCCAAGATCCTGGTCGTCTAGCGGGGTACAATGAGCAGTTCTTC
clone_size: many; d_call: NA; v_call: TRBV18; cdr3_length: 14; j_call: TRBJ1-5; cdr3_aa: CASSPRGSNQPQHF; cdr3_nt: TGTGCCAGCTCACCACGGGGAAGCAATCAGCCCCAGCATTTT
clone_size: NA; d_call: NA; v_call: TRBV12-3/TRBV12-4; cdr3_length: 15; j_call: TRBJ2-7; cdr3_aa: CASSRRGSGHNEQYF; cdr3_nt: TGTGCCAGCAGTCGTCGGGGTAGCGGCCACAATGAGCAGTACTTC
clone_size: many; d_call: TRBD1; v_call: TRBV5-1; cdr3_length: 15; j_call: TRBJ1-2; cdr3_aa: CASSYGQGRFYGYTF; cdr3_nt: TGCGCCAGCAGCTACGGACAGGGGCGTTTCTATGGCTACACCTTC
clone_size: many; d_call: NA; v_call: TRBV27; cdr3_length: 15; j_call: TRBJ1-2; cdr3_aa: CASSLSSGGGYGYTF; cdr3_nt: TGTGCCAGCAGTTTAAGCTCGGGCGGGGGCTATGGCTACACCTTC
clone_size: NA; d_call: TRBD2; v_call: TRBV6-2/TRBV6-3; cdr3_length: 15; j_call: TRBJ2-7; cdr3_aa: CASSSGLAGGRSQYF; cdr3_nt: TGTGCCAGCAGTAGCGGACTAGCGGGGGGCCGATCCCAGTACTTC
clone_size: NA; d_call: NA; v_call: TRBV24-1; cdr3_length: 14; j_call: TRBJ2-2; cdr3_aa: CATSDLGNTGELFF; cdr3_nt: TGTGCCACCAGTGATTTGGGGAACACCGGGGAGCTGTTTTTT
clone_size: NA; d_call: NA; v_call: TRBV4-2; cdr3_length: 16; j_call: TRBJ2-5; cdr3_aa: CASSQATPKLRETQYF; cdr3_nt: TGTGCCAGCAGCCAAGCAACGCCCAAACTCAGGGAGACCCAGTACTTC
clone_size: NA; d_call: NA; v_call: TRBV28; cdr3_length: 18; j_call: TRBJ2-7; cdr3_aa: CASSLASRAISSYNEQYF; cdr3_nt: TGTGCCAGCAGTTTGGCTAGCCGGGCCATTAGCTCCTACAATGAGCAGTACTTC
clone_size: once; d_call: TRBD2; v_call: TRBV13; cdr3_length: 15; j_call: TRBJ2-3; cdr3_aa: CASSRRGGPSHTQYF; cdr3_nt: TGTGCCAGCAGCCGTCGGGGGGGCCCGTCTCATACGCAGTATTTT